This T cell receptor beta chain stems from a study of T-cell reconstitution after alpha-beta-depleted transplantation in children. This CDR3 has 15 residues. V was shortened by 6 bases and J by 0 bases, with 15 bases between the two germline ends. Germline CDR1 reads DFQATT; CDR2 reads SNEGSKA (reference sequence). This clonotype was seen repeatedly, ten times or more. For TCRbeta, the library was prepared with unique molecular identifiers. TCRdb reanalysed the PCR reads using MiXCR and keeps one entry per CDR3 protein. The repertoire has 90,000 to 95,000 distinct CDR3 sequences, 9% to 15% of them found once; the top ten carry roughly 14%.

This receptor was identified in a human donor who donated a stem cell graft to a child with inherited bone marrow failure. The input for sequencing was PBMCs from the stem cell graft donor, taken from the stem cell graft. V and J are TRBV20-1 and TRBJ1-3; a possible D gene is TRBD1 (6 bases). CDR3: CSARGGRGSGNTIYF. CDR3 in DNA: TGCAGTGCGAGGGGTGGCAGGGGCTCTGGAAACACCATATATTTT.